The entry below gives a single T cell receptor beta chain sequence along with its context. Its antigen is undetermined. Germline CDR1 and CDR2: SGHTA and FQGNSA. V dropped 5 bases and J dropped 5; count of bases not matched to a gene: 10. The CDR3 length is 15 residues. The data stem from a study of T cell clones after liver transplantation. Study-level background: TCRbeta sequencing after a pre-transplant mixed lymphocyte reaction identified graft-donor-reactive clones, later tracked in post-transplant blood. Study-wide points: Post-transplant time points were not standardized, so conclusions are preliminary.

Assay used: immunoSEQ multiplex PCR; TCRdb lists only in-frame clones, some missing. Among more than 15,000 clones listed, more than 75% were seen once. Sorting of unstimulated PBMCs yielded separate CD3+CD4+ and CD3+CD8+ fractions. The source material was CD8+ T cells from blood, sampled around 50 months after liver transplant. The source of this sequence is a human patient who received a liver transplant. Part of the T cells may come from the graft donor. The chain uses TRBV7-2 and TRBJ1-1; TRBD1 agrees at 8 bases. In nucleotides, the CDR3 is TGTGCCAGCAGCATCCCCGGCGGACAGGGAACTGAAGCTTTCTTT. Protein sequence: CASSIPGGQGTEAFF.